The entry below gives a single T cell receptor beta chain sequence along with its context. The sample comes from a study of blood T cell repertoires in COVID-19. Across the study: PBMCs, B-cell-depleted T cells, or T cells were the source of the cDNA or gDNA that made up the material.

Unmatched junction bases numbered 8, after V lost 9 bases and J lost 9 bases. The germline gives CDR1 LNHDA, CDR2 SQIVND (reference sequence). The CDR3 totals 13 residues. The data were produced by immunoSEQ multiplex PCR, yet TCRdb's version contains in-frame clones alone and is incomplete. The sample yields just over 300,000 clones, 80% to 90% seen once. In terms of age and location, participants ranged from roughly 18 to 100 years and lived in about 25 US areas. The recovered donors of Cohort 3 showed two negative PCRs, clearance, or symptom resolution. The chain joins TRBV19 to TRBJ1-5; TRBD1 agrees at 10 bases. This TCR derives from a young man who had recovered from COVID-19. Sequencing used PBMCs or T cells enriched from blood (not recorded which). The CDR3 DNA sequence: TGTGCCAGCGCACCGGGACAGGGGACGCCCCAGCATTTT. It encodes CASAPGQGTPQHF.